This T cell receptor (beta chain) was sequenced during a study of shared clonotypes between healthy human individuals (dated by TCRdb to 2020 to 2022). Study-wide context: The cohort comprised a couple of women and a few men aged 18 to 49 years. Per donor, three plates each were used for CD4 naive and CD4 memory, two for CD8 naive, and one for CD8 memory. Blood TCR repertoires of roughly five healthy adults were deeply sequenced to estimate repertoire size and the extent of clonotype sharing between individuals. To increase sequencing depth and limit assay-specific biases, TCR repertoire library preparation and sequencing were carried out by different laboratories using diverse techniques. Per donor, leukapheresis produced somewhere between about 0.85 and 9.5 billion PBMCs.

The donors were healthy, HIV-negative adults who had no recently reported acute infections or vaccinations. Every donor was a Caucasian adult living in Nashville, Tennessee, USA. Magnetic negative selection was used to enrich CD4+ T cells, after which naive cells were positively selected on CD45RA and the negative fraction became the memory subset. Blood was collected by leukapheresis, and PBMCs were isolated by Ficoll-Histopaque density gradient centrifugation and then cryopreserved in liquid nitrogen vapor phase. Analytical flow cytometry was used to check the purity and quantity of every magnetically sorted T cell population. Each sorted fraction had its genomic DNA isolated and then quantified by UV absorbance on a Nanodrop 2000c. As for this clone: It has no known antigen specificity. No qualities accompany the bases; no much larger clone lies one base away.

The study at large found these results: The small number of donors limited the genetic and exposure-history diversity represented. Sampling was restricted to blood, and TCR repertoires in tissues likely differ from the TCR repertoires found in blood. Pairwise subsampling indicated that sequencing depth was expected to affect the degree of clonotype sharing among donors. Across a handful of donors, roughly 5.1% of naive CD4, 3% to 4% of naive CD8, 2% to 2.5% of memory CD4, and approximately 0.4% of memory CD8 clonotypes were shared. Naive subsets generally had larger estimated clonotype richness than memory subsets. Clonotypes shared by all four sorted-subset donors showed higher generation probabilities than non-shared clonotypes. Even with the large sequencing depth, rarefaction of the sorted-subset datasets indicated that sequencing was incomplete.

V and J are truncated by 3 bases and 1 base respectively, leaving an intervening sequence of 13 bases. Measured from the cysteine to the phenylalanine, the CDR3 is 15 residues long. Only the CDR3 DNA stays, 45 bases, in frame from base 1. The germline V gene encodes CDR1 MDHEN and CDR2 SYDVKM. TCR CDR3 regions were amplified from genomic DNA by multiplex PCR using the deep immunoSEQ assay. Extracted genomic DNA from each cell subset was distributed evenly across all wells of several immunoSEQ 96-well plates, and each plate was treated as a replicate. For sorted subsets, each replicate PCR was loaded with 150 to 250 ng genomic DNA, equivalent to approximately 27,000 T cell genomes. Purified libraries were quantified with a Qubit 3.0 fluorometer, sized on a Bioanalyzer 2100, and re-quantified with the KAPA Library Quantification kit. A separate single-read 150-cycle Illumina NextSeq 550 flow cell was used to sequence each immunoSEQ 96-well plate. In the source study's methods: The immunoSEQ output contained only junctional sequences without quality scores, so filtering could not match that applied to full-length reads. Sequences were annotated with PyIR, a Python wrapper for IgBLAST v1.9, using IMGT germline references to assign V/J genes and CDR3. Any read was removed if the V/J assignment was weak (E-value above 1e-6), the CDR3 was missing, or the read contained stop codons, out-of-frame junctions, or ambiguous translated residues. V3J clonotypes were defined as sequences sharing the same inferred V gene, J gene, and CDR3 amino acid sequence. The percentage overlap between two repertoires was calculated by dividing the number of shared unique clonotypes by the size of the smaller repertoire. Richness of each repertoire was evaluated using RTK rarefaction, the Chao1 estimator, and Recon v2.1 estimates of unobserved clonotypes. Generation probabilities for all TCRbeta clonotypes obtained by the gDNA method from several donors were computed using OLGA. TCRdb's version of the immuneACCESS table is confined to in-frame rearrangements and falls short of the full clone set. An unresolved V gene accounts for under half of the shortfall where checked; the remainder is of unknown origin. The V and J calls and clone size come from that table; D and trimming were worked out from the DNA. For this sample the table gives 2,500,000 or so clones, of which roughly 93% were detected only once. 0.36% of the sample rests with the top ten.

Here the chain combines TRBV28 and TRBJ2-7; TRBD1 is possibly the D segment (5 matching bases). This clonotype originated in a young man in good health. Some clones in this sample may be carry-over from other donors' samples. The sequenced sample was naive CD4+ T cells from PBMCs. What this sample's cell subset or site label stands for: CD45RA+ positively selected. The DNA sequence is TGTGCCAGCAGTTTCCGCGCAGGGCCTTCCTACGAGCAGTACTTC. It codes for CASSFRAGPSYEQYF.